Below are 30 T cell receptor beta chains sequenced from a single sample in a study of T-cell reconstitution after alpha-beta-depleted transplantation in children. This sample's TCRbeta library carried unique molecular identifier barcodes. TCRdb analysed the PCR reads with MiXCR anew, one entry per CDR3 protein. This table holds approximately 520,000 distinct CDR3 sequences, over 25% found once. Sequenced here: PBMCs from the stem cell graft donor, sampled from the stem cell graft. These receptors came from a human donor who donated a stem cell graft to a child with aplastic anemia.

This clonotype was counted between two and nine times. The J gene is TRBJ2-1, the V gene TRBV3-1, with D unresolved. This CDR3 contains 12 residues. Trimming pared 0 bases from V and 16 bases from J, leaving 13 bases between. CDR1 and CDR2 (germline): LGHDT, YNNKEL (reference sequence). This CDR3 reads CASSQDQIRIFF. The CDR3 nucleotides are TGTGCCAGCAGCCAAGATCAGATCCGCATCTTCTTC.

This clonotype turned up a few times. V gene TRBV20-1 combines with J gene TRBJ2-1, with a possible D match to TRBD1 (6 bases). This CDR3 region has 13 residues. Germline CDR1 and CDR2: DFQATT and SNEGSKA (reference sequence). V was pared by 6 bases and J by 7 bases, with 16 bases between. The DNA of the CDR3 is TGCAGTGCAGGACAGACTGTGGGGAATGAGCAGTTCTTC. The encoded protein is CSAGQTVGNEQFF.

The chain uses TRBV12-3 or TRBV12-4 and TRBJ2-1; D uncertain. The CDR3 length is 12 residues. The V end lost 5 bases, the J end lost 10 bases, and 12 bases lay between the germline ends. CDR3 coding DNA: TGTGCCAGCAGTCCCGCAGCCAGGGAGCAGTTCTTC. It encodes CASSPAAREQFF.

The chain has TRBV7-2 and TRBJ2-5; 8 bases fit TRBD2. The germline gives CDR1 SGHTA, CDR2 FQGNSA. There are 16 residues in the CDR3. V lost 1 base, J lost 5 bases, and 9 bases stayed unmatched. In DNA, the CDR3 is TGTGCCAGCAGCTTAGAGCCCGGGACTAGTGAGGAGACCCAGTACTTC. Protein sequence: CASSLEPGTSEETQYF. Filled out from reference TRBV7-2 and TRBJ2-5, the complete variable domain reads GAGVSQSPSNKVTEKGKDVELRCDPISGHTALYWYRQSLGQGLEFLIYFQGNSAPDKSGLPSDRFSAERTGGSVSTLTIQRTQQEDSAVYLCASSLEPGTSEETQYFGPGTRLLVL.

This clonotype turned up a few times. V gene TRBV9 combines with J gene TRBJ2-2, with TRBD2 identical over 7 bases. The CDR3 extends over 14 amino acids. Trimming took 3 bases from V and 6 from J; bases not matched to a gene: 5. Germline V gene sequence: CDR1 SGDLS, CDR2 YYNGEE. CDR3 amino acids: CASSEAGVPGELFF. CDR3 nucleotides: TGTGCCAGCAGCGAGGCGGGAGTCCCCGGGGAGCTGTTTTTT.

The chain combines TRBV5-1 with TRBJ2-7; 13 bases match TRBD2. J was trimmed by 4 bases and V by 2 bases; bases with no gene match: 3. This CDR3 is built from 15 residues. Per the germline V gene, CDR1 is SGHRS and CDR2 is YFSETQ. The CDR3 here is CASSLGLAGEYEQYF. CDR3 in DNA: TGCGCCAGCAGCTTAGGACTAGCGGGAGAATACGAGCAGTACTTC.

The chain links TRBV29-1 to TRBJ2-7, with D possibly being TRBD1 (6 bases). The ends were cut back, 7 bases at V and 4 bases at J, with 23 bases in the middle. CDR1 and CDR2 (germline): SQVTM, ANQGSEA. This CDR3 has 15 residues. CDR3 in DNA: TGCAGCGCTACGGGGATACGGGACATTTTGTACGAGCAGTACTTC. Protein sequence: CSATGIRDILYEQYF.

The chain is built from TRBV12-3 or TRBV12-4 and TRBJ1-1, with a weak D call TRBD1 (6 bases). Trimming stripped 6 bases from V and 7 bases from J, with 9 bases between. This CDR3 has 11 residues. Written as DNA, the CDR3 is TGTGCCAGCAGGGCAGGGGTTGAAGCTTTCTTT. Residues: CASRAGVEAFF.

The V and J genes are TRBV12-3 or TRBV12-4 and TRBJ1-3; possible D gene TRBD1, 5 bases. CDR3 size: 14 residues. V lost 5 bases and J lost 8, with 16 bases in between. CDR3 region: CASSGGPKKDTIYF. In DNA, the CDR3 is TGTGCCAGCAGTGGGGGACCAAAGAAAGACACCATATATTTT.

The chain uses TRBV6-1 and TRBJ2-7, with a possible D match to TRBD2 (7 bases). CDR3 length equals 16 residues. V lost 5 bases and J 5 bases, leaving 22 bases between the germline ends. The germline V gene has CDR1 MNHNS and CDR2 SASEGT. CDR3 bases: TGTGCCAGCAGTCCGAAGGGGGGGATTACCCACCACGAGCAGTACGTC. Amino acid sequence: CASSPKGGITHHEQYV.

V gene TRBV25-1 combines with J gene TRBJ1-6, with TRBD1 matching 9 bases. In germline, CDR1 is MGHDK, CDR2 SYGVNS. This CDR3 has 16 amino acids. The junction had 6 bases not matched to a gene; V was cut back by 6 bases and J by 3 bases. The CDR3 here is CASRTGGLGYNSPLHF. CDR3 in DNA: TGTGCCAGCAGAACAGGGGGCTTAGGCTATAATTCACCCCTCCACTTT.

The chain has TRBV29-1 and TRBJ1-1, with 7 positions matching TRBD1. The CDR3 consists of 15 residues. From germline, CDR1 is SQVTM and CDR2 ANQGSEA. V gave up 4 bases and J gave up 5 bases; unmatched junction bases: 13. CDR3 protein: CSVGKGGTERTEAFF. CDR3 sequence (DNA): TGCAGCGTTGGAAAAGGTGGGACAGAGAGAACTGAAGCTTTCTTT.

The J gene is TRBJ1-2, the V gene TRBV18, with a possible D match to TRBD1 (5 bases). Germline loops: CDR1 KGHSH, CDR2 LQKENI. Trimming left V 3 bases short and J 11 bases short, with 13 bases between. This CDR3 is built from 12 residues. The CDR3 sequence is CASSPNRDPYTF. As DNA, the CDR3 is TGTGCCAGCTCACCCAACCGGGACCCTTACACCTTC.

This clonotype was seen more than once but under ten times. The gene calls are TRBV30 and TRBJ1-5; D gene ambiguous. This CDR3 comprises 14 residues. Trimming stripped 2 bases from V and 1 base from J, with 9 bases between. In germline, CDR1 is GTSNPN, CDR2 SVGIG (reference sequence). As DNA, the CDR3 is TGTGCCTGGAGTTCACGGATCAGCAATCAGCCCCAGCATTTT. Its protein product is CAWSSRISNQPQHF.

The chain carries TRBV12-3 or TRBV12-4 and TRBJ2-1; D is possibly TRBD1 or TRBD2 (5 bases each). Trimming stripped 5 bases from V and 4 bases from J, with 15 bases between. CDR3 length equals 15 residues. Written as DNA, the CDR3 is TGTGCCAGCAGTGCCTCCGGGACGGTTTACAATGAGCAGTTCTTC. Translated, it gives CASSASGTVYNEQFF.

This clonotype was seen only a few times. This chain joins TRBV20-1 and TRBJ2-3; TRBD2 aligns across 9 bases. This CDR3 comprises 15 residues. Germline CDR1 reads DFQATT; CDR2 reads SNEGSKA (reference sequence). J gave up 2 bases and V 1 base, and 4 bases lay outside the gene matches. The CDR3 protein is CSARVLAGITDTQYF. DNA of the CDR3: TGCAGTGCTAGAGTACTAGCGGGTATCACAGATACGCAGTATTTT.

The V gene is TRBV6-2 or TRBV6-3, the J gene TRBJ1-1; D unresolved. Between the trimmed V and J ends, which lost 7 bases and 5 bases, there was a span of 17 bases. Germline V CDR1 and CDR2: MNHEY, SVGEGT. This CDR3 comprises 14 residues. The CDR3 DNA reads TGTGCCAGCATCACCCGGGCAGGTTGGACTGAAGCTTTCTTT. This sequence encodes CASITRAGWTEAFF.

This clonotype was seen only a few times. The chain has TRBV10-3 and TRBJ2-7; 9 positions match TRBD2. This CDR3 is built from 13 residues. V shed 5 bases and J 5 bases; nucleotides not matched to a gene: 4. The V gene's germline CDR1 is ENHRY and CDR2 SYGVKD. CDR3 DNA sequence: TGTGCCATCAGTAAGCGACTAGCGGACGAGCAGTACGTC. Translating gives CAISKRLADEQYV.

This clonotype was seen a handful of times. J is TRBJ1-1 and V is TRBV12-3 or TRBV12-4; 9 bases are shared with TRBD1. The CDR3 runs 15 residues. V dropped 6 bases and J dropped 1; count of bases not matched to a gene: 6. The CDR3 spells CASSPGQGSNTEAFF. CDR3 in DNA: TGTGCCAGCAGCCCCGGACAGGGGTCGAACACTGAAGCTTTCTTT.

In its sample, this clonotype was seen a few times. This chain connects TRBV7-2 to TRBJ2-3; 9 bases agree with TRBD2. The CDR3 contains 14 residues. Germline-derived CDR1 and CDR2 are SGHTA and FQGNSA. V gave up 8 bases and J gave up 1 base; unmatched junction bases: 4. The CDR3 DNA is TGTGCCAGCGGACTAGCGTATGGCACAGATACGCAGTATTTT. As protein: CASGLAYGTDTQYF.

V is TRBV12-3 or TRBV12-4 and J is TRBJ1-5; D is unresolved. V dropped 5 bases and J dropped 0 bases, with 8 bases sitting between them. This CDR3 contains 14 residues. CDR3 bases: TGTGCCAGCAGTGACAAAAATAGCAATCAGCCCCAGCATTTT. Translated, it gives CASSDKNSNQPQHF.

The V gene is TRBV11-1, the J gene TRBJ2-5; 9 bases are shared with TRBD1. CDR1 is SGHAT, CDR2 FQDESV, per germline (reference sequence). With V trimmed by 0 bases and J by 5 bases, 13 bases remained unmatched. The CDR3 totals 18 residues. CDR3 sequence: CASSLARGTGRLSETQYF. The CDR3 DNA is TGTGCCAGCAGCTTAGCGAGGGGGACAGGGCGCCTATCGGAGACCCAGTACTTC.

This clonotype has only a few counts. This rearrangement joins TRBV7-2 to TRBJ2-5; 10 positions agree with TRBD2. Trimming cost V 2 bases and J 1 base; bases outside gene matches: 4. This CDR3 has 16 amino acids. Germline V gene lookup returns CDR1 SGHTA and CDR2 FQGNSA. CDR3 loop: CASSLTGTSVQETQYF. The CDR3 DNA follows: TGTGCCAGCAGCTTAACAGGGACTAGCGTCCAAGAGACCCAGTACTTC.

This chain uses TRBV15 with TRBJ1-1; D not resolved. Per germline, CDR1 LNHNV and CDR2 YYDKDF (reference sequence). The CDR3 is 16 amino acids. V was pared by 0 bases and J by 3 bases, with 14 bases between. The CDR3 protein is CATSRDFGVGDTEAFF. CDR3 nucleotides: TGTGCCACCAGCAGAGATTTTGGGGTCGGGGACACTGAAGCTTTCTTT.

This clonotype was recorded a few times. CDR3 nucleotide sequence: TGTGCCAGCAGGGGGGACAGGGGGCCAGGGGAGCAGTACTTC. This translates into CASRGDRGPGEQYF. This chain uses TRBV6-1 with TRBJ2-7; 12 bases agree with TRBD1. CDR3 length: 14 residues. Germline-derived CDR1 and CDR2 are MNHNS and SASEGT. The V segment lost 6 bases and the J segment 7 bases; nucleotides outside the gene matches: 7.

This chain uses TRBV28 with TRBJ2-7; TRBD1 might be the D (5 bases). This CDR3 spans 16 amino acids. Germline V lookup: CDR1 MDHEN, CDR2 SYDVKM. V lost 7 bases, J lost 5 bases, and 24 bases lay in between. The CDR3 region is CASKAWGVTKENEQYF. The CDR3 region has the DNA TGTGCCAGCAAGGCTTGGGGCGTCACTAAGGAAAACGAGCAGTACTTC.

The chain carries TRBV20-1 and TRBJ2-5, with 10 bases that match TRBD2. The V gene end was trimmed by 4 bases and the J gene end by 5 bases; junction bases not matched to a gene: 10. CDR1 is DFQATT, CDR2 SNEGSKA, per germline (reference sequence). This CDR3 spans 15 amino acids. The CDR3 spells CSATRLAGGMETQYF. Here the CDR3 DNA reads TGCAGTGCTACAAGATTAGCGGGAGGTATGGAGACCCAGTACTTC.

The chain is built from TRBV7-2 and TRBJ2-7, with TRBD2 identical over 8 bases. Germline lookup yields CDR1 SGHTA and CDR2 FQGNSA. Trimming took 6 bases from V and 3 from J; bases not matched to a gene: 13. This CDR3 has 16 amino acids. The CDR3 DNA reads TGTGCCAGCAGATCCACCGGGACTAGTGTCGGCTACGAGCAGTACTTC. Its protein is CASRSTGTSVGYEQYF. The full variable domain, completed using reference TRBV7-2 and TRBJ2-7, is GAGVSQSPSNKVTEKGKDVELRCDPISGHTALYWYRQSLGQGLEFLIYFQGNSAPDKSGLPSDRFSAERTGGSVSTLTIQRTQQEDSAVYLCASRSTGTSVGYEQYFGPGTRLTVT.

The chain links TRBV7-2 to TRBJ1-1; D gene unclear. The CDR3 length is 14 residues. The V and J ends lost 5 bases and 4 bases respectively, with 14 bases between them. CDR1 is SGHTA, CDR2 FQGNSA, per germline. The CDR3 bases are TGTGCCAGCAGCCGAGGGCCCCTGGGCACTGAAGCTTTCTTT. This translates into CASSRGPLGTEAFF.

The DNA for the CDR3 is TGTGCCATCAGCGTCGCTCTGACAGGGGGACAAGATACGCAGTATTTT. It specifies CAISVALTGGQDTQYF. The V gene is TRBV10-3, the J gene TRBJ2-3, with 9 bases matching TRBD1. The CDR3 sequence is 16 residues long. Trimming at V came to 6 bases and at J to 5 bases, leaving 12 bases not matched to a gene. Germline V lookup: CDR1 ENHRY, CDR2 SYGVKD.